Below are 9 T cell receptor beta chains sequenced from a single sample in a study of immune evolution from preneoplasia to lung adenocarcinoma. Assay: immunoSEQ multiplex PCR; the TCRdb copy retains only in-frame clones and omits some. The sample includes several thousand clones, 81% of them seen just once. Specimen: FFPE invasive lung adenocarcinoma tissue. These receptors all stem from a person between 50 and 60 years old with lung adenocarcinoma.

The chain couples TRBV14 to TRBJ2-2; no definite D call. The V end was cut by 4 bases, the J end by 2 bases, with 5 bases between. This CDR3 is built from 13 residues. Per the germline V gene, CDR1 is SGHDN and CDR2 is FVKESK. The CDR3 loop reads CASSPSNTGELFF. Here the CDR3 DNA reads TGTGCCAGCAGCCCGTCTAACACCGGGGAGCTGTTTTTT.

This clone was seen a single time. The CDR3 DNA sequence: TGTGCCAGCAGCCAAGATGGGACAGGGGTCTATGGCTACACCTTC. Residues: CASSQDGTGVYGYTF. V gene TRBV4-2 combines with J gene TRBJ1-2, with TRBD1 matching 10 bases. Germline V lookup: CDR1 LGHNA, CDR2 YNFKEQ. There are 15 residues in the CDR3. After removal of 0 bases from V and 4 bases from J, the junction contained 2 bases not matched to a gene.

The rearrangement joins TRBV6-5 to TRBJ1-3; no firm D call. Germline CDR1 MNHEY, CDR2 SVGAGI. This CDR3 is 14 amino acids long. V lost 5 bases, J lost 0 bases, and 8 bases lay in between. CDR3 DNA sequence: TGTGCCAGCAGTCAGGATCACTCTGGAAACACCATATATTTT. It is translated as CASSQDHSGNTIYF.

CDR3 sequence: CSGDRGIGTEAFF. The CDR3, as DNA: TGCAGCGGGGACAGGGGAATTGGCACTGAAGCTTTCTTT. The chain combines TRBV29-1 with TRBJ1-1, with TRBD1 matching 10 bases. The CDR3 has 13 amino acids. Germline V gene lookup returns CDR1 SQVTM and CDR2 ANQGSEA. The V segment lost 7 bases and the J segment 4 bases; nucleotides outside the gene matches: 6.

This chain joins TRBV5-4 and TRBJ2-5; 8 nucleotides line up with TRBD2. With 4 bases clipped from V and 2 bases from J, the junction kept 7 bases outside the gene matches. Germline CDR1 is SGHNT and CDR2 is YYREEE (reference sequence). The CDR3 is made up of 15 amino acids. CDR3 nucleotides: TGTGCCAGCAGCGGTGGATTAGCGGGACAAGAGACCCAGTACTTC. It encodes CASSGGLAGQETQYF.

By sample share, this clone is medium-sized (0.01 to 0.1%). The rearrangement links TRBV4-1 to TRBJ1-6, with D unresolved. The CDR3 is 16 residues long. Germline V gives CDR1 MGHRA, CDR2 YSYEKL. Trimming left V 1 base short and J 2 bases short, with 9 bases between. This chain's CDR3 is CASSQASAAYNSPLHF. CDR3 nucleotide sequence: TGCGCCAGCAGCCAAGCCTCGGCAGCCTATAATTCACCCCTCCACTTT.

This clone showed up just a few times. The gene calls are TRBV11-3 and TRBJ1-1; D remains unclear. The CDR3 has 14 amino acids. The V gene's germline CDR1 is SGHNT and CDR2 YENEEA. Trimming took 3 bases from V and 4 from J, leaving 12 bases between them. Here the CDR3 reads CASSLGGRVTEAFF. CDR3 in DNA: TGTGCCAGCAGCTTGGGAGGGAGGGTCACTGAAGCTTTCTTT.

This clone was seen once. The chain recombines TRBV5-6 with TRBJ2-3, with D perhaps TRBD1 or TRBD2 (5 bases each). The germline V and J ends were trimmed by 4 bases and 0 bases, with 9 bases remaining between them. The CDR3 has 14 residues. Per germline, CDR1 SGHDT and CDR2 YYEEEE. The CDR3 sequence is CASSLGTSTDTQYF. The CDR3 bases are TGTGCCAGCAGCCTAGGGACGAGCACAGATACGCAGTATTTT.

This clone was counted a few times. The chain couples TRBV30 to TRBJ2-1; D gene ambiguous. Trimming pared 2 bases from V and 6 bases from J, leaving 5 bases between. The CDR3 loop spans 11 amino acids. Germline-derived CDR1 and CDR2 are GTSNPN and SVGIG (reference sequence). The CDR3 sequence: CAWSPSNEQFF. The CDR3 DNA sequence: TGTGCCTGGAGTCCCAGCAATGAGCAGTTCTTC. Drawing the rest from reference TRBV30 and TRBJ2-1, the complete variable domain is SQTIHQWPATLVQPVGSPLSLECTVEGTSNPNLYWYRQAAGRGLQLLFYSVGIGQISSEVPQNLSASRPQDRQFILSSKKLLLSDSGFYLCAWSPSNEQFFGPGTRLTVL.